This record covers a single T cell receptor beta chain. Its antigen has not been determined. Qualities for individual bases were not recorded, and no much larger clone is one base off. The CDR3 spans 12 residues, from the cysteine through the phenylalanine. Only CDR3 DNA remains: 36 bases, in frame from the first base. Clipping removes 5 bases from V and 11 bases from J, with 4 as the unmatched junction base count. The germline V gene (reference sequence) specifies GTSNPN as CDR1 and SVGIG as CDR2. This entry belongs to a study of shared clonotypes between healthy human individuals (dated by TCRdb to 2018 to 2021). With regard to the full study: The cohort comprised a couple of women and three men aged 18 to 49 years. To estimate repertoire size and how much clonotypes are shared between individuals, the study performed deep sequencing of blood TCR repertoires from five healthy adults. For each donor, CD4 naive and CD4 memory were each run on three plates, CD8 naive on two plates, and CD8 memory on one plate. Different laboratories and diverse techniques were used to prepare libraries and sequence TCR repertoires, to increase sequencing depth and limit assay-specific biases. Per donor, leukapheresis produced somewhere between about 0.9 and 9 billion PBMCs. What the research found in general, with its limitations: Larger estimated clonotype richness was generally found for naive subsets than for memory subsets. When a handful of donors were compared, the shared fraction of clonotypes was approximately 5% for naive CD4, more than 3% for naive CD8, more than 2% for memory CD4, and 0.35% to 0.4% for memory CD8. Pairwise subsampling led to the expectation that sequencing depth would affect the degree of clonotype sharing among donors. Sampling was limited to blood, and TCR repertoires in tissue likely differ from TCR repertoires in blood. Rarefaction of sorted-subset datasets indicated incomplete sequencing despite the large sequencing depth. Compared with non-shared clonotypes, clonotypes shared by all four sorted-subset donors had higher generation probabilities. Because the study included only a small number of donors, the genetic and exposure-history diversity represented was limited.

Using the deep immunoSEQ assay, multiplex PCR amplified TCR CDR3 regions from genomic DNA. Extracted genomic DNA from each cell subset was distributed evenly across all wells of several immunoSEQ 96-well plates, and each plate was treated as a replicate. For sorted subsets, each replicate PCR was loaded with approximately 190 ng genomic DNA, equivalent to 30,000 or so T cell genomes. Purified libraries were quantified with a Qubit 3.0 fluorometer, sized on a Bioanalyzer 2100, and re-quantified with the KAPA Library Quantification kit. Each immunoSEQ 96-well plate was sequenced on its own single-read 150-cycle Illumina NextSeq 550 flow cell. Per the source publication's procedure: Because the immunoSEQ output included only junctional sequences and no quality scores, the filtering could not be the same as the filtering used for full-length reads. Sequences were annotated with PyIR, a Python wrapper for IgBLAST v1.9, using IMGT germline references to assign V/J genes and CDR3. Any read was removed if the V/J assignment was weak (E-value above 1e-6), the CDR3 was missing, or the read contained stop codons, out-of-frame junctions, or ambiguous translated residues. A V3J clonotype was defined by an identical inferred V gene, J gene, and CDR3 amino acid sequence. To compute the percentage overlap between repertoires, the number of shared unique clonotypes was divided by the size of the smaller repertoire. RTK rarefaction, the Chao1 estimator, and Recon v2.1 estimates of unobserved clonotypes were used to assess repertoire richness. OLGA was used to compute generation probabilities for all TCRbeta clonotypes that the gDNA method yielded from a handful of donors. What TCRdb holds here is the immuneACCESS table cut down to in-frame rearrangements. Part of the clones is not present; checked against another copy, under half of the missing clones reflect an unresolved V gene, and the others are unexplained. The V and J calls and clone size are taken from that table; D and trimming were inferred from the DNA. The sample table holds roughly 2.1 million clones, of which roughly 91% were seen once. In total, the top ten clones hold under 2% of the sample.

For the CD8 naive samples, CD45RO-negative cells were positively selected for CCR7, yielding a CD45RA+CCR7+ population from which TemRA cells were excluded. The donors were healthy, HIV-negative adults with no recently reported acute infections or vaccinations. Every donor was a Caucasian adult residing in Nashville, Tennessee, USA. Blood was collected by leukapheresis, and PBMCs were isolated by Ficoll-Histopaque density gradient centrifugation and then cryopreserved in liquid nitrogen vapor phase. Analytical flow cytometry was used to check the purity and quantity of every magnetically sorted T cell population. Genomic DNA was isolated from every sorted fraction and measured by UV absorbance on a Nanodrop 2000c.

The chain was built from TRBV30 and TRBJ2-3, with 13 middle bases fitting TRBD2. Sequencing input: naive CD8+ T cells from PBMCs. Taken with the paper, the label for cell subset or site translates to: CD45RA+CCR7+. This sequence originates from a man in his late teens or twenties in good health. Some clones in this sample may be carry-over from other donors' samples. The DNA reads as follows: TGTGCCTGGGGCCGACTAGCGGGAGGGCAGTATTTT. It codes for CAWGRLAGGQYF.